This T cell receptor (beta chain) was documented in a study of blood T cell repertoires in COVID-19. Repertoires were generated with immunoSEQ multiplex PCR, while TCRdb's copy carries only in-frame clones and drops some. Seen here are some 200,000 clones, 85% to 90% observed once, and the top ten hold roughly 9.7%. Sequenced input: peripheral blood. This TCR was sampled from a woman aged 60-75 years with COVID-19, enrolled during active disease.

This chain's CDR3 is CASSQGIGQRYEQYF. CDR3 sequence (DNA): TGTGCCAGCAGCCAAGGGATCGGACAACGCTACGAGCAGTACTTC. J is TRBJ2-7 and V is TRBV14; maybe TRBD1 (5 bases). Germline CDR1 is SGHDN and CDR2 is FVKESK. Trimming removed 1 base from V and 3 bases from J, with 13 bases in between. CDR3 size: 15 residues.